What follows are 31 T cell receptor beta chains derived from one specimen sequenced in a study of early T cells in non-severe SARS-CoV-2 infection. A single record per CDR3 protein comes from TCRdb applying MiXCR to the 5' RACE reads. The sample lists 95,000 to 120,000 distinct CDR3 sequences, 12% seen once, with around 2.9% in the top ten. The source material was whole blood. The receptors derive from an adult who was a healthcare worker with PCR-confirmed SARS-CoV-2 infection or an uninfected control (not recorded which).

In this sample, this clonotype turned up many times. V is TRBV20-1 and J is TRBJ2-7, with TRBD1 identical over 8 bases. CDR3 size: 13 residues. Losses at the gene ends were 6 bases for V and 3 bases for J; bases not matched to a gene: 7. Germline CDR1 is DFQATT and CDR2 is SNEGSKA (reference sequence). CDR3 nucleotides: TGCAGTGCAGTACAGGGGGGTATCTACGAGCAGTACTTC. Translating it yields CSAVQGGIYEQYF.

This clonotype was seen at least ten times. The V and J genes are TRBV30 and TRBJ1-6; D is unresolved. V lost 2 bases and J 0 bases, leaving 14 bases between the germline ends. The CDR3 totals 17 residues. CDR1 and CDR2 (germline): GTSNPN, SVGIG (reference sequence). The CDR3 region is CAWSKDSFSSYNSPLHF. For the CDR3, the DNA is TGTGCCTGGAGTAAGGACTCATTTAGCTCCTATAATTCACCCCTCCACTTT.

This clonotype has ten or more counts. The CDR3 reads CASEGSGSLSTDTQYF. CDR3 sequence (DNA): TGTGCCTCGGAGGGTAGCGGGAGTCTTAGCACAGATACGCAGTATTTT. The chain combines TRBV28 with TRBJ2-3; 9 bases align to TRBD2. The CDR3 spans 16 residues. V gave up 11 bases and J gave up 0 bases; unmatched junction bases: 12. Germline values: CDR1 MDHEN, CDR2 SYDVKM.

The V and J genes are TRBV4-1 and TRBJ1-5; D is possibly TRBD1 (5 bases). Germline V CDR1 and CDR2: MGHRA, YSYEKL. This CDR3 spans 18 amino acids. V shed 0 bases and J shed 0 bases, with 15 bases lying between them. The CDR3 protein is CASSQEADTDYSNQPQHF. CDR3 nucleotide sequence: TGCGCCAGCAGCCAAGAAGCGGACACCGACTATAGCAATCAGCCCCAGCATTTT.

The table lists this clonotype with many counts. The rearrangement joins TRBV20-1 to TRBJ2-7; TRBD1 matches at 9 bases. The length of the CDR3 is 14 residues. V shed 5 bases and J 6 bases; nucleotides not matched to a gene: 11. The V gene's germline CDR1 is DFQATT and CDR2 SNEGSKA (reference sequence). The DNA for the CDR3 is TGCAGTGCTCCACTCCCCGGGACAGGGCCCGAGCAGTACTTC. Residues: CSAPLPGTGPEQYF.

This clonotype has just one count. This chain links TRBV30 with TRBJ2-1; D gene ambiguous. The CDR3 has 11 amino acids. V lost 3 bases and J lost 10, with 10 bases in between. CDR1 and CDR2 from the germline V gene are GTSNPN and SVGIG (reference sequence). The CDR3 reads CAWRQPREQFF. CDR3 coding DNA: TGTGCCTGGAGACAGCCTCGCGAGCAGTTCTTC.

This clonotype was detected a few times. A clone one base away is much larger, so this may be a read error. The chain links TRBV7-6 to TRBJ2-1; maybe TRBD2 (7 bases). The CDR3 totals 12 residues. Germline CDR1 is SGHVS and CDR2 is FNYEAQ. Between the trimmed V and J ends, which lost 5 bases and 8 bases, there was a span of 10 bases. In DNA form, the CDR3 reads TGTGCCAGCAGCCCGGGGGGCGATGAGCAGTTCTTC. Protein product: CASSPGGDEQFF.

This clonotype turned up a few times. V usage is TRBV10-3 and J usage is TRBJ2-1, with 10 bases aligning to TRBD1. With V trimmed by 4 bases and J by 6 bases, 9 bases remained unmatched. CDR3 length: 16 amino acids. CDR1 is ENHRY, CDR2 SYGVKD, per germline. CDR3 in DNA: TGTGCCATCAGTGGGAGACAGGGGGCGATCTTCAATGAGCAGTTCTTC. This translates into CAISGRQGAIFNEQFF.

The chain combines TRBV29-1 with TRBJ2-2; D is ambiguous. The V and J ends lost 6 bases and 3 bases respectively, with 11 bases between them. The CDR3 is 13 amino acids. Germline V gene data show CDR1 as SQVTM and CDR2 as ANQGSEA. The chain's CDR3 is CSVFVGDTGELFF. The CDR3 DNA reads as TGCAGCGTCTTCGTCGGTGACACCGGGGAGCTGTTTTTT.

The genes are TRBV28 and TRBJ2-6; TRBD1 matches at 8 bases. J was trimmed by 13 bases and V by 4 bases; bases with no gene match: 12. The CDR3 length is 15 residues. Germline loops: CDR1 MDHEN, CDR2 SYDVKM. The CDR3 loop is CASSSTGQGPLVLTF. The CDR3 nucleotides read TGTGCCAGCAGTTCCACCGGACAGGGCCCTTTGGTCCTGACTTTC.

The chain combines TRBV10-1 with TRBJ2-7, with D unclear. With 7 bases removed from V and 6 bases from J, the gap between germline ends came to 7 bases. Germline CDR1 reads WNHNN; CDR2 reads SYGVQD (reference sequence). This CDR3 region has 10 residues. The CDR3 coding sequence is TGCGCCAGCATCTACTCCGAGCAGTACTTC. It encodes CASIYSEQYF.

The V gene is TRBV4-1, the J gene TRBJ2-4, with D possibly being TRBD1 (5 bases). Per germline, CDR1 MGHRA and CDR2 YSYEKL. The CDR3 has 16 residues. V lost 1 base and J lost 10, with 20 bases in between. The CDR3 loop reads CASSQGRGGQIVIQYF. The CDR3, as DNA: TGCGCCAGCAGCCAAGGAAGGGGCGGCCAGATCGTGATTCAGTACTTC.

The genes are TRBV7-3 and TRBJ1-2; 8 nucleotides match TRBD1. CDR1 SGHTA and CDR2 FQGTGA come from the germline V gene. V lost 5 bases and J lost 4; bases outside the gene matches: 12. The CDR3 loop spans 16 amino acids. The chain's CDR3 is CASSPGADRAGYGYTF. The CDR3 DNA is TGTGCCAGCAGCCCCGGGGCGGACAGGGCGGGCTATGGCTACACCTTC.

The V gene is TRBV7-3, the J gene TRBJ2-2; 7 positions agree with TRBD1. V lost 3 bases, J lost 0 bases, and 1 base stayed unmatched. The CDR3 spans 15 residues. Per the germline V gene, CDR1 is SGHTA and CDR2 is FQGTGA. CDR3 in DNA: TGTGCCAGCAGCTTGGGGACAGCGAACACCGGGGAGCTGTTTTTT. Translating gives CASSLGTANTGELFF.

This clonotype was seen a few times. V usage is TRBV11-2 and J usage is TRBJ2-2; TRBD1 or TRBD2 may be the D gene (6 bases each). This CDR3 is built from 13 residues. The germline V gene has CDR1 SGHAT and CDR2 FQNNGV. V was clipped by 4 bases and J by 6 bases, with 9 bases between them. This CDR3 is CASSSGGAGELFF. In DNA form, the CDR3 reads TGTGCCAGCAGCTCCGGGGGCGCCGGGGAGCTGTTTTTT.

This clonotype came up a few times. This chain links TRBV7-3 with TRBJ2-1; 10 bases map to TRBD2. With V trimmed by 3 bases and J by 1 base, 6 bases remained unmatched. The germline gives CDR1 SGHTA, CDR2 FQGTGA. The CDR3 sequence is 17 residues long. CDR3 sequence (DNA): TGTGCCAGCAGCTTGGCTAGCGGGAGTCTTTCCTACAATGAGCAGTTCTTC. Translated: CASSLASGSLSYNEQFF.

This chain joins TRBV2 and TRBJ1-2, with D hard to call. The V end lost 0 bases, the J end lost 5 bases, and 22 bases lay between the germline ends. This CDR3 is 18 amino acids long. The V gene's germline CDR1 is SNHLY and CDR2 FYNNEI. CDR3 sequence (DNA): TGTGCCAGCAGTGAAGCGCTTCGAGGGTTTGGGTCCACATATGGCTACACCTTC. It translates to CASSEALRGFGSTYGYTF.

The chain couples TRBV29-1 to TRBJ1-2; D gene ambiguous. With 4 bases removed from V and 3 bases from J, the gap between germline ends came to 15 bases. This CDR3 region has 14 residues. CDR1 SQVTM and CDR2 ANQGSEA come from the germline V gene. The chain's CDR3 is CSVAPLLGDYGYTF. The CDR3 DNA reads as TGCAGCGTTGCCCCCCTGTTGGGTGACTATGGCTACACCTTC.

This clonotype was seen repeatedly, ten times or more. The chain carries TRBV6-2 or TRBV6-3 and TRBJ2-5; a weak D match, TRBD1 (5 bases). The CDR3 consists of 11 residues. Trimming took off 7 bases at V and 7 bases at J, with 10 bases between the two ends. Germline values: CDR1 MNHEY, CDR2 SVGEGT. CDR3 coding DNA: TGTGCCAGCAACCTAAGGGGGACCCAGTACTTC. It encodes CASNLRGTQYF.

This clonotype was counted only a few times. This chain uses TRBV28 with TRBJ1-1, with D unclear. This CDR3 is 12 amino acids long. Between the trimmed V and J ends, which lost 4 bases and 1 base, there was a span of 4 bases. Per the germline V gene, CDR1 is MDHEN and CDR2 is SYDVKM. The DNA for the CDR3 is TGTGCCAGCAGTTCATCGAACACTGAAGCTTTCTTT. Translation: CASSSSNTEAFF.

The chain links TRBV7-8 to TRBJ2-5; D is unclear. The CDR3 covers 12 residues. The V gene's germline CDR1 is SGHVS and CDR2 FQNEAQ. V was shortened by 5 bases and J by 3 bases, with 7 bases between the two germline ends. CDR3 coding DNA: TGTGCCAGCAGCACCCCCGAAGAGACCCAGTACTTC. This sequence encodes CASSTPEETQYF.

This clonotype showed up many times. This chain joins TRBV19 and TRBJ1-2, with 7 bases that match TRBD1. Germline V gives CDR1 LNHDA, CDR2 SQIVND (reference sequence). Losses at the gene ends were 5 bases for V and 3 bases for J; bases not matched to a gene: 9. The CDR3 sequence is 15 residues long. This CDR3 reads CASSVGSRGDYGYTF. The CDR3 nucleotides read TGTGCCAGTAGTGTGGGCTCCAGGGGGGACTATGGCTACACCTTC.

This clonotype was seen many times. This sequence joins TRBV2 and TRBJ1-2; D is undetermined. Trimming removed 7 bases at V and 6 bases at J, with 9 bases between. Germline CDR1 is SNHLY and CDR2 is FYNNEI. The CDR3 length is 11 residues. CDR3 protein: CASTNLNGYTF. The CDR3 DNA reads as TGTGCCAGCACCAACCTGAATGGCTACACCTTC.

This clonotype came up many times. The chain recombines TRBV9 with TRBJ1-1, with 8 bases fitting TRBD1. Germline values: CDR1 SGDLS, CDR2 YYNGEE. The CDR3 loop spans 14 amino acids. Trimming removed 3 bases from V and 11 bases from J; junction bases left unmatched: 12. The CDR3 sequence is CASSADNTGGRAFF. CDR3 coding DNA: TGTGCCAGCAGCGCCGACAATACAGGGGGAAGGGCTTTCTTT.

The chain joins TRBV29-1 to TRBJ2-2; 9 bases fit TRBD1. J lost 6 bases, V lost 4 bases, and 3 bases had no gene match. Germline CDR1 reads SQVTM; CDR2 reads ANQGSEA. CDR3 length: 13 residues. The CDR3, as DNA: TGCAGCGTTGTGACAGGGGGGTCCGGGGAGCTGTTTTTT. Translated: CSVVTGGSGELFF.

V gene TRBV13 combines with J gene TRBJ2-4; the D call may be TRBD1 or TRBD2 (5 bases each). Per the germline V gene, CDR1 is PRHDT and CDR2 is FYEKMQ (reference sequence). This CDR3 spans 18 amino acids. V dropped 5 bases and J dropped 0 bases, with 20 bases sitting between them. As DNA, the CDR3 is TGTGCCAGCAGCCCCAAGGTGACCGGGGCCGAAGCCAAAAACATTCAGTACTTC. This translates into CASSPKVTGAEAKNIQYF.

At least ten counts were recorded for this clonotype. J is TRBJ1-2 and V is TRBV15, with 7 bases aligning to TRBD1. Trimming at V came to 4 bases and at J to 8 bases, leaving 10 bases not matched to a gene. Germline CDR1 is LNHNV and CDR2 is YYDKDF (reference sequence). The CDR3 runs to 14 residues. The CDR3 loop is CATSTRTGAVGYTF. The DNA for the CDR3 is TGTGCCACCAGCACAAGAACAGGGGCGGTGGGCTACACCTTC.

This clonotype was recorded many times. V gene TRBV11-2 combines with J gene TRBJ2-7; D is unclear. V lost 1 base and J lost 5, with 9 bases in between. CDR1 is SGHAT and CDR2 is FQNNGV in the germline V gene. This CDR3 spans 13 amino acids. This CDR3 reads CASSLALPDEQYF. DNA for the CDR3: TGTGCCAGCAGCTTAGCTCTCCCGGACGAGCAGTACTTC.

This chain uses TRBV4-1 with TRBJ2-1, with a tentative D call TRBD1 (6 bases). Trimming shortened V by 4 bases and J by 3 bases, and 16 bases separated the two germline ends. Germline CDR1 MGHRA, CDR2 YSYEKL. The CDR3 is 16 residues long. CDR3: CASSPRDIDIYNEQFF. CDR3 bases: TGCGCCAGCAGCCCCCGGGACATCGATATCTACAATGAGCAGTTCTTC.

This clonotype has more than one count but fewer than ten. This sequence joins TRBV5-1 and TRBJ2-7, with 7 bases that match TRBD2. Germline-derived CDR1 and CDR2 are SGHRS and YFSETQ. V shed 0 bases and J 3 bases; nucleotides not matched to a gene: 12. CDR3 length equals 17 residues. CDR3 loop: CASSLVELAGDYYEQYF. The CDR3 DNA sequence: TGCGCCAGCAGCTTGGTGGAACTGGCGGGAGATTACTACGAGCAGTACTTC.

V usage is TRBV5-6 and J usage is TRBJ2-5, with 9 bases aligning to TRBD2. Looked up from germline, CDR1 is SGHDT and CDR2 is YYEEEE. CDR3 length equals 15 residues. V shed 0 bases, J shed 9 bases, and the junction held 9 bases outside the gene matches. The DNA for the CDR3 is TGTGCCAGCAGCTTGGGCTTAGCGGGGGTTTCGTCCCAGTACTTC. Amino acids: CASSLGLAGVSSQYF. Filled out from reference TRBV5-6 and TRBJ2-5, the complete variable domain reads DAGVTQSPTHLIKTRGQQVTLRCSPKSGHDTVSWYQQALGQGPQFIFQYYEEEERQRGNFPDRFSGHQFPNYSSELNVNALLLGDSALYLCASSLGLAGVSSQYFGPGTRLLVL.